This T cell receptor (beta chain) was obtained from a study of cytomegalovirus exposure and HLA in healthy donors. Across the whole study: Earlier findings included roughly 120 million unique TCR beta sequences obtained from about 179 million T cells.

A multiplex PCR was run with 60 Vbeta primers and 13 Jbeta primers. Only in-frame clones appear in the TCRdb table, and some are missing; sequencing was by immunoSEQ multiplex PCR. Of under 200,000 clones listed, around 80% are singletons. A word on this clone: Its antigen remains unknown.

Regarding the study as a whole: Donors belonging to an Asian-associated ancestry cluster reportedly showed fewer N-insertions in productive TCRs than the roughly 670-donor mean, according to what a later analysis found. A few CMV-associated chains proved CMV antigen-specific in vitro.

The germline V gene encodes CDR1 LNHDA and CDR2 SQIVND (reference sequence). J lost 6 bases, V lost 6 bases, and 9 bases had no gene match. The CDR3 length is 15 residues. Donors counted as nominally healthy when sampled, yet unrecorded immune exposures were likely. The TCR comes from a woman aged 18-29 years in good health and CMV-seronegative. This chain connects TRBV19 to TRBJ2-7; 12 bases fit TRBD2. Specimen: PBMCs. The CDR3 DNA reads TGTGCCAGTAGCAATCGACTAGCGGGAGCCTCCGAGCAGTACTTC. The encoded protein is CASSNRLAGASEQYF.